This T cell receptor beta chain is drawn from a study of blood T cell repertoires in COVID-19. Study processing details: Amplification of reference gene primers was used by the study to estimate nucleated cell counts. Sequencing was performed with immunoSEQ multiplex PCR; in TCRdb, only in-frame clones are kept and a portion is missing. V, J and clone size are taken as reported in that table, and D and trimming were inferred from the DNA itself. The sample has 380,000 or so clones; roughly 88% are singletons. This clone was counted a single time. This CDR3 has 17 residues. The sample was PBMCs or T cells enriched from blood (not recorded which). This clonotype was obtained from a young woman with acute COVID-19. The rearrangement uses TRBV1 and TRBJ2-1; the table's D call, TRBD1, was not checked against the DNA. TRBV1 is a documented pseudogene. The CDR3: CTSSLLGVKGDIDEQFF. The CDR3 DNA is TGCACCAGCAGCCTGCTGGGGGTTAAGGGGGACATCGATGAGCAGTTCTTC.